The clone carrying this T cell receptor (beta chain) turned up a few times. Repertoires were generated with immunoSEQ multiplex PCR, while TCRdb's copy carries only in-frame clones and drops some. The table includes approximately 170,000 clones, around 81% detected once. This entry belongs to a study of blood T cell repertoires in COVID-19. Germline V lookup: CDR1 SQVTM, CDR2 ANQGSEA. The CDR3 is 14 residues long. Trimming shortened V by 0 bases and J by 3 bases, and 11 bases separated the two germline ends. The V and J genes are TRBV29-1 and TRBJ1-1; D uncertain. The clonotype was recovered from a man aged 60-69 years with active or convalescent COVID-19. The specimen was peripheral blood. Written as DNA, the CDR3 is TGCAGCGTTGAAGAGAGGGTTTTGGACACTGAAGCTTTCTTT. It specifies CSVEERVLDTEAFF.